These 6 T cell receptor beta chains originate from one sample sequenced in a study of post-analysis software for immune sequencing data. General study results and limits: There were about five TRBV segments more frequent in patients than controls, and TRBV5-6, TRBV5-1 and TRBV20-1 were among them.

Unique molecular identifiers were built into the TCR beta cDNA libraries. In TCRdb, the PCR reads were re-called with MiXCR into one record per CDR3 protein. The sample yields 350,000 to 500,000 distinct CDR3 sequences, approximately 42% seen once. Antigen specificity for these receptors is unknown. The sequencing sample was made of blood. These receptors all come from a girl aged 2-10 years with multiple sclerosis.

The chain carries TRBV12-3 or TRBV12-4 and TRBJ1-4, with D tentatively TRBD1 (5 bases). Trimming took 5 bases from V and 3 from J, leaving 22 bases between them. The CDR3 is 18 residues long. This CDR3 is CASSGYPRPGPANEKLFF. Written as DNA, the CDR3 is TGTGCCAGCAGTGGGTACCCTCGGCCGGGACCGGCTAATGAAAAACTGTTTTTT.

V gene TRBV20-1 combines with J gene TRBJ2-3; no clear D. Germline-derived CDR1 and CDR2 are DFQATT and SNEGSKA (reference sequence). There are 14 residues in the CDR3. The germline V and J ends were trimmed by 0 bases and 0 bases, with 7 bases remaining between them. The CDR3 DNA is TGCAGTGCTAGAGATCCCACTAGCACAGATACGCAGTATTTT. Amino acid sequence: CSARDPTSTDTQYF.

The chain employs TRBV4-3 and TRBJ2-3, with TRBD1 identical over 8 bases. Germline CDR1 and CDR2: LGHNA and YSLEER. The junction had 10 bases not matched to a gene; V was cut back by 1 base and J by 4 bases. The CDR3 runs to 17 residues. CDR3 nucleotides: TGCGCCAGCAGCCAAGCCATCCGCGGGACAGGTGCAGATACGCAGTATTTT. Residues: CASSQAIRGTGADTQYF.

This clonotype has more than one count but fewer than ten. This chain uses TRBV6-2 or TRBV6-3 with TRBJ2-7, with 13 bases fitting TRBD2. V lost 5 bases, J lost 11 bases, and 9 bases stayed unmatched. This CDR3 has 14 residues. In germline, CDR1 is MNHEY, CDR2 SVGEGT. The CDR3 DNA reads as TGTGCCAGCAGTCTACTAGCGGGAGGGCCGCATAAGTACTTC. This translates into CASSLLAGGPHKYF.

This clonotype was seen a handful of times. As DNA, the CDR3 is TGCGCCAGCAGCTTGGAAGCCAGCTCCTACTATGGCTACACCTTC. Amino acid sequence: CASSLEASSYYGYTF. The V and J genes are TRBV5-1 and TRBJ1-2; D gene ambiguous. CDR3 length equals 15 residues. V was clipped by 0 bases and J by 3 bases, with 12 bases between them. Germline CDR1 is SGHRS and CDR2 is YFSETQ.

The V gene is TRBV6-6, the J gene TRBJ2-1; D call uncertain. V was shortened by 2 bases and J by 10 bases, with 6 bases between the two germline ends. The CDR3 runs to 11 residues. The germline CDR1 and CDR2 sequences are MNHNY and SVGAGI (reference sequence). CDR3: CASSYSQEQFF. The CDR3, as DNA: TGTGCCAGCAGTTACAGCCAGGAGCAGTTCTTC.